The 2 T cell receptor beta chains presented below share a single source sample, sequenced in a study of blood T cell repertoires in COVID-19. Measured with immunoSEQ multiplex PCR; TCRdb has only the in-frame clones, and not every one. Among 39,000 or so clones, 89% were seen once, and the ten largest hold 6.2%. The sequencing input was peripheral blood. The receptors come from a human donor in a cohort sampled during active COVID-19.

This clone was counted between two and nine times. J is TRBJ1-5 and V is TRBV30; D possibly corresponds to TRBD1 (5 bases). Per the germline V gene, CDR1 is GTSNPN and CDR2 is SVGIG (reference sequence). The CDR3 is 13 amino acids. The germline V and J ends were trimmed by 5 bases and 0 bases, with 8 bases remaining between them. CDR3 amino acids: CAWARDSNQPQHF. The CDR3 bases are TGTGCCTGGGCCAGGGATAGCAATCAGCCCCAGCATTTT.

The chain recombines TRBV5-1 with TRBJ1-1; 9 bases agree with TRBD1. The CDR3 has 15 residues. CDR1 SGHRS and CDR2 YFSETQ come from the germline V gene. The trim removed 1 base at V and 5 bases at J, leaving 6 bases unmatched. CDR3 loop: CASSLRDRVVTEAFF. In nucleotides, the CDR3 is TGCGCCAGCAGCTTGCGGGACAGGGTAGTTACTGAAGCTTTCTTT.